These 12 T cell receptor beta chains originate from one sample sequenced in a study of patients and donors after allogeneic stem cell transplantation. TCRdb independently ran MiXCR on the RT-PCR reads; one entry per CDR3 protein. The sample holds about a million distinct CDR3 sequences, under 20% seen once. Sequencing used blood, either unsorted or a sorted T cell fraction (not recorded which). The receptor source for this set is a human donor who was either an allogeneic HSCT recipient or a stem cell or donor lymphocyte infusion donor (not recorded which). It is not recorded whose cells these are; they may come from a transplant donor.

This clonotype was detected a few times. The chain is built from TRBV27 and TRBJ2-7, with D perhaps given as TRBD1 or TRBD2 (7 bases each). This CDR3 is 13 amino acids long. The V end was cut by 5 bases, the J end by 10 bases, with 18 bases between. CDR1 is MNHEY, CDR2 SMNVEV, per germline (reference sequence). Here the CDR3 reads CASSGGGDRQQYF. The CDR3 DNA reads TGTGCCAGCAGTGGGGGAGGGGACAGACAACAGTACTTC.

The V and J genes are TRBV6-1 and TRBJ2-2; D may be TRBD1 or TRBD2 (5 bases each). The CDR3 is 14 residues long. V was cut by 6 bases and J by 4 bases, with 12 bases left in between. CDR1 MNHNS and CDR2 SASEGT come from the germline V gene. The CDR3, as DNA: TGTGCCAGCAGCCCCGTGGGGACCACCGGGGAGCTGTTTTTT. It codes for CASSPVGTTGELFF.

The chain uses TRBV20-1 and TRBJ2-3; no definite D call. V was trimmed by 3 bases and J by 2 bases, leaving 15 bases between them. CDR3 length: 15 amino acids. Germline CDR1 is DFQATT and CDR2 is SNEGSKA (reference sequence). DNA for the CDR3: TGCAGTGCTAGCCCTGGCGGTCCATCCACAGATACGCAGTATTTT. Encoded protein: CSASPGGPSTDTQYF.

The gene calls are TRBV7-9 and TRBJ2-5, with a tentative D call TRBD1 (5 bases). The CDR3 contains 12 residues. CDR1 is SEHNR and CDR2 is FQNEAQ in the germline V gene (reference sequence). V lost 7 bases, J lost 4 bases, and 10 bases lay in between. The CDR3: CASTTGVETQYF. DNA for the CDR3: TGTGCCAGCACTACAGGCGTAGAGACCCAGTACTTC. Based on the CDR3 plus reference TRBV7-9 and TRBJ2-5, the full variable domain is DTGVSQNPRHKITKRGQNVTFRCDPISEHNRLYWYRQTLGQGPEFLTYFQNEAQLEKSRLLSDRFSAERPKGSFSTLEIQRTEQGDSAMYLCASTTGVETQYFGPGTRLLVL.

J is TRBJ2-3 and V is TRBV6-2 or TRBV6-3; D is unclear. Trimming left V 2 bases short and J 5 bases short, with 11 bases between. There are 14 residues in the CDR3. Germline assignment: CDR1 MNHEY and CDR2 SVGEGT. Here the CDR3 DNA reads TGTGCCAGCAGTTACGGGATTCCAGTAGATACGCAGTATTTT. Amino acids: CASSYGIPVDTQYF.

The J gene is TRBJ2-7, the V gene TRBV28; 10 bases match TRBD1. The CDR3 has 16 residues. CDR1 MDHEN and CDR2 SYDVKM come from the germline V gene. Trimming cost V 6 bases and J 5 bases; bases outside gene matches: 13. DNA for the CDR3: TGTGCCAGCAGGGAGAGAGTAAGGGACAGGGGCAACGAGCAGTACTTC. Translated: CASRERVRDRGNEQYF. Using reference TRBV28 and TRBJ2-7 for the parts outside the CDR3, the full variable domain is DVKVTQSSRYLVKRTGEKVFLECVQDMDHENMFWYRQDPGLGLRLIYFSYDVKMKEKGDIPEGYSVSREKKERFSLILESASTNQTSMYLCASRERVRDRGNEQYFGPGTRLTVT.

This clonotype has more than one count but fewer than ten. V is TRBV29-1 and J is TRBJ2-7; perhaps TRBD2 as D (7 bases). V lost 5 bases and J 0 bases, leaving 14 bases between the germline ends. The CDR3 length is 14 residues. Germline V gene lookup returns CDR1 SQVTM and CDR2 ANQGSEA. The CDR3 DNA reads as TGCAGCGTTAGGAGGGAGGGGGGCTCCTACGAGCAGTACTTC. Residues: CSVRREGGSYEQYF.

This clonotype occurred a few times. V gene TRBV10-3 combines with J gene TRBJ1-1; 9 bases map to TRBD1. This CDR3 has 12 amino acids. J lost 10 bases, V lost 6 bases, and 6 bases had no gene match. Germline values: CDR1 ENHRY, CDR2 SYGVKD. The CDR3 protein is CAIRGQGRSAFF. The CDR3 DNA is TGTGCCATCAGGGGACAGGGAAGGTCAGCTTTCTTT.

CDR3 nucleotides: TGCGCCAGCAGCTTACAGGACAGGGTGGACGAGCAGTACTTC. This sequence encodes CASSLQDRVDEQYF. The chain uses TRBV5-1 and TRBJ2-7; 8 bases match TRBD1. V lost 2 bases, J lost 5 bases, and 6 bases stayed unmatched. Looked up from germline, CDR1 is SGHRS and CDR2 is YFSETQ. The CDR3 length is 14 residues.

This clonotype was counted only a few times. The CDR3: CASSGGGSPLHF. The CDR3 bases are TGTGCCAGCAGCGGAGGGGGTTCACCCCTCCACTTT. This chain uses TRBV7-9 with TRBJ1-6; maybe TRBD1 (6 bases). The germline gives CDR1 SEHNR, CDR2 FQNEAQ (reference sequence). The CDR3 covers 12 residues. V was trimmed by 5 bases and J by 9 bases, leaving 8 bases between them.

This clonotype was found a few times. This chain links TRBV7-6 with TRBJ2-1; 9 bases agree with TRBD2. The CDR3 has 16 residues. Germline V gene lookup returns CDR1 SGHVS and CDR2 FNYEAQ. The trim removed 0 bases at V and 3 bases at J, leaving 3 bases unmatched. In DNA, the CDR3 is TGTGCCAGCAGCTTAGCGGCTAGCGGGATCTACAATGAGCAGTTCTTC. It translates to CASSLAASGIYNEQFF. Based on the CDR3 plus reference TRBV7-6 and TRBJ2-1, the full variable domain is GAGVSQSPRYKVTKRGQDVALRCDPISGHVSLYWYRQALGQGPEFLTYFNYEAQQDKSGLPNDRFSAERPEGSISTLTIQRTEQRDSAMYRCASSLAASGIYNEQFFGPGTRLTVL.

The CDR3 spells CAWSPGWDSNQPQHF. CDR3 DNA sequence: TGTGCCTGGAGTCCCGGATGGGATAGCAATCAGCCCCAGCATTTT. V usage is TRBV30 and J usage is TRBJ1-5; D gene ambiguous. The CDR3 totals 15 residues. CDR1 and CDR2 (germline): GTSNPN, SVGIG (reference sequence). Trimming cost V 2 bases and J 0 bases, with 11 bases left between them.